These 6 T cell receptor beta chains share one sample of origin, sequenced in a study of glioma-infiltrating T cells. Using RNA template, CDR3s of TCR alpha and beta were amplified with iRepertoire arm-PCR. TCRdb processed the multiplex PCR reads anew with MiXCR; each CDR3 protein has one entry. Among around 90,000 distinct CDR3 sequences listed, roughly 37% were seen once. The sample consisted of glioma tissue, nonneoplastic brain tissue, or PBMCs (not recorded which). The receptors were gathered from a human donor with low-grade glioma or glioblastoma, undergoing nonglioma brain surgery, or in good health (not recorded which).

This chain uses TRBV3-1 with TRBJ2-3; D tentatively reads TRBD1 or TRBD2 (6 bases each). V dropped 1 base and J dropped 4 bases, with 12 bases sitting between them. CDR1 LGHDT and CDR2 YNNKEL come from the germline V gene (reference sequence). This CDR3 comprises 15 residues. CDR3 coding DNA: TGTGCCAGCAGCCAAGTTGGAGGGGGTGCAGATACGCAGTATTTT. Translation: CASSQVGGGADTQYF.

Turning to this clonotype: The junction differs from germline at one of its ends, possibly a read error. V is TRBV12-3 or TRBV12-4 and J is TRBJ2-1, with D uncertain. The CDR3 consists of 14 residues. The CDR3 sequence: CASIQERGYNEQSF. The CDR3 nucleotides read TGTGCCAGCATCCAAGAGAGAGGATACAATGAGCAGTCCTTC.

The V and J genes are TRBV12-3 or TRBV12-4 and TRBJ2-7; possibly TRBD1 or TRBD2 for D (5 bases each). CDR3 size: 15 residues. V lost 5 bases, J lost 1 base, and 15 bases lay in between. CDR3 coding DNA: TGTGCCAGCAGTCGGACCGGGACGGGGTCCTACGAGCAGTACTTC. Translated: CASSRTGTGSYEQYF.

Remarks on this clonotype: One end of the junction is discordant with germline, which a read error may explain. The V and J genes are TRBV28 and TRBJ2-5, with 11 bases identical to TRBD2. CDR3 length: 18 residues. Germline CDR1 reads MDHEN; CDR2 reads SYDVKM. The CDR3 bases are TGTGCCAGTAGTTTAAGCCTAGCGGGGGGTGAAGTCACAGAGACCCAGTACTTC. Amino acid sequence: CASSLSLAGGEVTETQYF.

With respect to this clonotype: Possible read error: a much larger clone is one base away. The chain joins TRBV5-4 to TRBJ2-5; D remains unclear. Trimming stripped 5 bases from V and 3 bases from J, with 14 bases between. Germline CDR1 is SGHNT and CDR2 is YYREEE (reference sequence). This CDR3 has 14 residues. CDR3 residues: CASRLGQVEETQYF. The CDR3, as DNA: TGTGCCAGCAGATTAGGCCAGGTTGAAGAGACCCAGTACTTC. The complete variable domain, with remaining parts taken from reference TRBV5-4 and TRBJ2-5, reads ETGVTQSPTHLIKTRGQQVTLRCSSQSGHNTVSWYQQALGQGPQFIFQYYREEENGRGNFPPRFSGLQFPNYSSELNVNALELDDSALYLCASRLGQVEETQYFGPGTRLLVL.

The rearrangement joins TRBV6-2 or TRBV6-3 to TRBJ2-1; TRBD1 matches at 8 bases. From germline, CDR1 is MNHEY and CDR2 SVGEGT. The CDR3 runs 15 residues. J gave up 10 bases and V 2 bases, and 10 bases lay outside the gene matches. This chain's CDR3 is CASSYLRTGIYEQFF. In DNA, the CDR3 is TGTGCCAGCAGTTACCTTCGGACAGGGATCTACGAGCAGTTCTTC.